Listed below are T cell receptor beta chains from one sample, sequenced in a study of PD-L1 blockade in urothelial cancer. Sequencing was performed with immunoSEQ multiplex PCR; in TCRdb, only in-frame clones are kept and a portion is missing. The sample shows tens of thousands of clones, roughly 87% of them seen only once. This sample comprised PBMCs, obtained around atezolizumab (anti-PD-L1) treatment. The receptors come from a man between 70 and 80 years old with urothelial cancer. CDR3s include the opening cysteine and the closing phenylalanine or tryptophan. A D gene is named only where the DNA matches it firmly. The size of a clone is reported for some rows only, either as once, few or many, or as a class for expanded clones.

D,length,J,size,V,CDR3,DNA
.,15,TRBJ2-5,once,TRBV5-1,CASSLDAGTQETQYF,TGCGCCAGCAGCTTGGATGCGGGGACCCAAGAGACCCAGTACTTC
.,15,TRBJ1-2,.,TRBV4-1,CASSQETSGAGGYTF,TGCGCCAGCAGCCAAGAAACATCAGGGGCGGGTGGCTACACCTTC
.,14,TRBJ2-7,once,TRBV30,CAWTPGGPAYEQYF,TGTGCCTGGACCCCCGGGGGACCAGCATACGAGCAGTACTTC
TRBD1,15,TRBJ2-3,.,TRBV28,CASFRQGDRADTQYF,TGTGCCAGCTTCAGACAGGGGGATAGGGCAGATACGCAGTATTTT
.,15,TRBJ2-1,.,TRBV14,CASSRRRVGYNEQFF,TGTGCCAGCAGCCGCAGGAGGGTGGGTTACAATGAGCAGTTCTTC
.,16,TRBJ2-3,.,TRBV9,CASSVVSRASTDTQYF,TGTGCCAGCAGCGTAGTATCCAGGGCTAGCACAGATACGCAGTATTTT
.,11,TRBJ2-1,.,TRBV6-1,CASSDFGEQFF,TGTGCCAGCAGTGATTTCGGTGAGCAGTTCTTC
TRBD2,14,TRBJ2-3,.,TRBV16,CASSPQREGDTQYF,TGTGCCAGCAGCCCCCAGCGGGAGGGAGATACGCAGTATTTT
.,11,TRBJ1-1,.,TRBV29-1,CSVAGYTEAFF,TGCAGCGTTGCGGGGTACACTGAAGCTTTCTTT
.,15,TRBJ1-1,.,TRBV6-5,CASNPTWALNTEAFF,TGTGCCAGCAACCCGACGTGGGCCTTGAACACTGAAGCTTTCTTT
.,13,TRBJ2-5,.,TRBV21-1,CASSTLERETQYF,TGTGCCAGCAGCACCCTTGAGAGGGAGACCCAGTACTTC
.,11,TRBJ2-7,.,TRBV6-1,CASNRNYEQYF,TGTGCCAGCAACAGGAACTACGAGCAGTACTTC
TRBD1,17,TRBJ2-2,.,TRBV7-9,CASSLQRQGAGSGELFF,TGTGCCAGCAGCTTACAACGGCAGGGGGCGGGGTCCGGGGAGCTGTTTTTT
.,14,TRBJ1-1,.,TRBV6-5,CASQGGIMNTEAFF,TGTGCCAGCCAGGGTGGCATCATGAACACTGAAGCTTTCTTT
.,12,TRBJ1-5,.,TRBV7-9,CASSFSESPQHF,TGTGCCAGCAGCTTTTCGGAGTCCCCCCAGCATTTT
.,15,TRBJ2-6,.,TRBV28,CASSPSYSGANVLTF,TGTGCCAGCAGCCCTAGTTACTCTGGGGCCAACGTCCTGACTTTC
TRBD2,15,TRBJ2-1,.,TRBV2,CASSLTSGVYNEQFF,TGTGCCAGCAGCCTCACTAGCGGGGTCTACAATGAGCAGTTCTTC
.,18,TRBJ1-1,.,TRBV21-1,CASSKPLRGKGMNTEAFF,TGTGCCAGCAGCAAACCTCTGAGGGGGAAGGGGATGAACACTGAAGCTTTCTTT
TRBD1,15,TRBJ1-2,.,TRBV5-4,CASSFGTGGDYGYTF,TGTGCCAGCAGCTTCGGGACAGGGGGCGACTATGGCTACACCTTC
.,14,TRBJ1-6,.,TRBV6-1,CASSVFGSNSPLHF,TGTGCCAGCAGTGTCTTCGGGAGTAATTCACCCCTCCACTTT
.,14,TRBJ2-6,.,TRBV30,CAWSVLSGANVLTF,TGTGCCTGGAGTGTACTCTCTGGGGCCAACGTCCTGACTTTC
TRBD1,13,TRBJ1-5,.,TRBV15,CATSSDRVGTQHF,TGTGCCACCAGCAGCGACAGGGTGGGGACCCAGCATTTT
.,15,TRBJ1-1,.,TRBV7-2,CASSLQDGEWTEAFF,TGTGCCAGCAGCTTACAGGACGGGGAATGGACTGAAGCTTTCTTT
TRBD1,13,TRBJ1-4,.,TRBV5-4,CASSSDRAEKLFF,TGTGCCAGCAGCTCGGACAGGGCCGAAAAACTGTTTTTT
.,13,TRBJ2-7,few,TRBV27,CASSLDGSHEQYF,TGTGCCAGCAGTTTAGACGGGAGCCACGAGCAGTACTTC
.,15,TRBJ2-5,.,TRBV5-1,CASSIAGTSTKEQYF,TGCGCCAGCAGCATCGCCGGGACATCGACAAAGGAGCAGTACTTC
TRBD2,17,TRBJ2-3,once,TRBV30,CAWSVRRLAGSTDTQYF,TGTGCCTGGAGTGTACGTCGGCTAGCGGGGAGCACAGATACGCAGTATTTT
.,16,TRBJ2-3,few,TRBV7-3,CASSQGTYASTDTQYF,TGTGCCAGCAGCCAAGGGACTTATGCAAGCACAGATACGCAGTATTTT
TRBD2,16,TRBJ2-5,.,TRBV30,CAWSGASGGAGETQYF,TGTGCCTGGAGTGGGGCTAGCGGGGGGGCCGGGGAGACCCAGTACTTC
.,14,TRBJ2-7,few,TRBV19,CASSLSGLNYEQYF,TGTGCCAGTAGCCTATCGGGACTTAACTACGAGCAGTACTTC
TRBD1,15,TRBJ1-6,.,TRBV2,CASSVMTGGNSPLHF,TGTGCCAGCAGTGTCATGACAGGGGGTAATTCACCCCTCCACTTT
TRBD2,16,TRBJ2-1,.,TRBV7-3,CASSLRAGGLYNEQFF,TGTGCCAGCAGCTTAAGAGCGGGGGGATTATACAATGAGCAGTTCTTC
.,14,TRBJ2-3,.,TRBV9,CASRRVSSTDTQYF,TGTGCCAGCAGGAGGGTGTCGAGCACAGATACGCAGTATTTT
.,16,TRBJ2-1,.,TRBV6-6,CASSYLRGGSYNEQFF,TGTGCCAGCAGTTACCTGAGGGGGGGGTCCTACAATGAGCAGTTCTTC
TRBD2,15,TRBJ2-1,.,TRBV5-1,CASSPGTSGYNEQFF,TGCGCCAGCAGCCCGGGGACTAGCGGATACAATGAGCAGTTCTTC
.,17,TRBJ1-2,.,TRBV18,CASSHFQPGQPKDGYTF,TGTGCCAGCTCACATTTTCAACCGGGACAACCTAAGGATGGCTACACCTTC
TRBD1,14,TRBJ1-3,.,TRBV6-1,CASSGTGSGNTIYF,TGTGCCAGCAGCGGGACAGGGTCGGGAAACACCATATATTTT
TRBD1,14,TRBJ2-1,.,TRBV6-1,CASSASTGFNEQFF,TGTGCCAGCAGTGCCTCGACAGGGTTTAATGAGCAGTTCTTC
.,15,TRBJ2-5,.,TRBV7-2,CASSSQTGFWETQYF,TGTGCCAGCAGCTCCCAGACAGGTTTTTGGGAGACCCAGTACTTC
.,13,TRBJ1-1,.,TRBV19,CASIPGGRKEAFF,TGTGCCAGTATCCCAGGAGGGCGGAAAGAAGCTTTCTTT
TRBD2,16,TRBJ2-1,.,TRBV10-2,CASSRTSGRGFGEQFF,TGCGCCAGCAGTCGGACTAGCGGGAGGGGCTTTGGGGAGCAGTTCTTC
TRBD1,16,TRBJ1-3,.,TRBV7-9,CASSLYSGTGVDTIYF,TGTGCCAGCAGCTTATATTCTGGGACAGGGGTAGACACCATATATTTT
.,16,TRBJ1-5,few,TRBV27,CASSLSWAIGNQPQHF,TGTGCCAGCAGTTTATCGTGGGCTATAGGCAATCAGCCCCAGCATTTT
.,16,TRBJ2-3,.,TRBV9,CASSVDSDGRIDTQYF,TGTGCCAGCAGCGTAGATTCGGACGGGAGAATAGATACGCAGTATTTT
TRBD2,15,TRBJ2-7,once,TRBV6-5,CASSYSVAGGDEQYF,TGTGCCAGCAGTTACTCCGTGGCGGGAGGCGACGAGCAGTACTTC